This T cell receptor (beta chain) was captured in a study of control samples from healthy donors and cancer patients. The repertoire was sequenced with immunoSEQ multiplex PCR; TCRdb's copy has only in-frame clones and lacks some. The sample gives fewer than 200,000 clones, about 92% of which show up once; roughly 1.5% is in the top ten. The CDR3 contains 12 residues. Deletions cut 3 bases from V and 7 bases from J, with 9 bases between. The table lists this clone with a few counts. This sequence was found in a young man in good health. This chain joins TRBV12-3 or TRBV12-4 and TRBJ1-2; perhaps TRBD1 as D (5 bases). Input material: blood. This CDR3 is CASSLRGGGYTF. Here the CDR3 DNA reads TGTGCCAGCAGTTTGAGGGGTGGTGGCTACACCTTC.